The T cell receptor beta chain under discussion was sequenced for a study of siplizumab effects on memory and regulatory T cells. Profiling relied on immunoSEQ multiplex PCR, and the TCRdb table lists in-frame clones only, not all of them. The sample lists about 91,000 clones; approximately 96% were seen once. The sequence was collected from a human donor in good health. The specimen sequenced was naive CD4+ T cells sorted from blood.

The CDR3 DNA is TGTGCCAGCTCACCAGGACTAGCGGGGGGTCGGGGAGATACGCAGTATTTT. It yields the protein CASSPGLAGGRGDTQYF. The rearrangement links TRBV18 to TRBJ2-3; 14 positions match TRBD2. The trim removed 2 bases at V and 5 bases at J, leaving 6 bases unmatched. Germline loops: CDR1 KGHSH, CDR2 LQKENI. This CDR3 region has 17 residues.